This T cell receptor (beta chain) was identified during a study of memory CD8 T cells in hepatitis C reinfection. The method was immunoSEQ multiplex PCR; TCRdb's version includes in-frame clones alone and lacks a portion of them. The repertoire holds 45,000 to 65,000 clones, with about 90% as singletons. The time point: pre-reinfection, 55 to 20 weeks before reinfection detection. The sorted cells went straight to TCR sequencing with no prior in vitro expansion. In germline, CDR1 is SGHNT, CDR2 YYREEE (reference sequence). The CDR3 contains 15 residues. Trimming removed 4 bases at V and 3 bases at J, with 17 bases between.

The chain combines TRBV5-4 with TRBJ2-7; D is possibly TRBD2 (6 bases). Sample: naive CD8+ T cells sorted from blood. The origin of this receptor is a man between 18 and 29 years old with hepatitis C virus infection. The CDR3 DNA reads TGTGCCAGCAGCGGCGGGACTGACCTAGTCTACGAGCAGTACTTC. It encodes CASSGGTDLVYEQYF. Full variable domain (outside the CDR3, taken from reference TRBV5-4 and TRBJ2-7): ETGVTQSPTHLIKTRGQQVTLRCSSQSGHNTVSWYQQALGQGPQFIFQYYREEENGRGNFPPRFSGLQFPNYSSELNVNALELDDSALYLCASSGGTDLVYEQYFGPGTRLTVT.